These 27 T cell receptor beta chains were all obtained from the same sample, sequenced in a study of cytomegalovirus exposure and HLA in healthy donors. The study ran its PCR with 60 Vbeta and 13 Jbeta primers. Profiled with immunoSEQ multiplex PCR; TCRdb holds only in-frame clones, not every one. Here the sample spans 120,000 or so clones, roughly 78% being singletons. The sequenced sample consisted of PBMCs. These receptor sequences come from a man aged 25 to 40 in good health and CMV-seronegative.

Only one count was recorded for this clone. V is TRBV11-2 and J is TRBJ2-3; 7 bases line up with TRBD1. V was pared by 3 bases and J by 4 bases, with 1 base of the junction left unmatched. This CDR3 contains 13 residues. CDR1 is SGHAT and CDR2 is FQNNGV in the germline V gene. The CDR3 loop is CASSLGQSDTQYF. The DNA of the CDR3 is TGTGCCAGCAGCTTGGGACAGTCAGATACGCAGTATTTT.

This chain links TRBV7-9 with TRBJ2-5; D might be TRBD1 (6 bases). Trimming cost V 7 bases and J 5 bases, with 20 bases left between them. The germline gives CDR1 SEHNR, CDR2 FQNEAQ (reference sequence). This CDR3 spans 15 amino acids. CDR3 in amino acids: CASNPPQGAEETQYF. As DNA, the CDR3 is TGTGCCAGCAACCCTCCACAGGGCGCGGAGGAGACCCAGTACTTC.

This chain connects TRBV18 to TRBJ1-5; perhaps TRBD1 as D (5 bases). Germline CDR1 KGHSH, CDR2 LQKENI. The CDR3 is 16 residues long. Trimming took off 4 bases at V and 0 bases at J, with 13 bases between the two ends. The chain's CDR3 is CASSLSGGYSNQPQHF. CDR3 in DNA: TGTGCCAGCTCACTTTCGGGGGGGTATAGCAATCAGCCCCAGCATTTT.

J is TRBJ1-1 and V is TRBV28; TRBD1 aligns across 7 bases. This CDR3 is built from 14 residues. The germline V gene encodes CDR1 MDHEN and CDR2 SYDVKM. The V and J ends lost 4 bases and 1 base, in that order; junction bases with no gene match: 3. The CDR3 bases are TGTGCCAGCAGTTACAGGGGTGGGAACACTGAAGCTTTCTTT. Protein product: CASSYRGGNTEAFF. The full variable domain, in which reference TRBV28 and TRBJ1-1 provide the parts outside the CDR3, is DVKVTQSSRYLVKRTGEKVFLECVQDMDHENMFWYRQDPGLGLRLIYFSYDVKMKEKGDIPEGYSVSREKKERFSLILESASTNQTSMYLCASSYRGGNTEAFFGQGTRLTVV.

The rearrangement uses TRBV2 and TRBJ2-2; 10 nucleotides line up with TRBD1. The V and J ends lost 4 bases and 6 bases, in that order; junction bases with no gene match: 8. CDR1 and CDR2 from the germline V gene are SNHLY and FYNNEI. The CDR3 is 16 residues long. CDR3 amino acids: CASSGTRTGGSGELFF. The CDR3 DNA follows: TGTGCCAGCAGTGGAACTAGGACAGGGGGTTCCGGGGAGCTGTTTTTT. Complete variable domain (other parts from reference TRBV2 and TRBJ2-2): EPEVTQTPSHQVTQMGQEVILRCVPISNHLYFYWYRQILGQKVEFLVSFYNNEISEKSEIFDDQFSVERPDGSNFTLKIRSTKLEDSAMYFCASSGTRTGGSGELFFGEGSRLTVL.

The rearrangement joins TRBV7-9 to TRBJ2-1; 11 nucleotides agree with TRBD2. The germline V gene has CDR1 SEHNR and CDR2 FQNEAQ (reference sequence). V lost 5 bases to trimming and J lost 1 base; unmatched junction nucleotides: 4. The length of the CDR3 is 16 residues. Here the CDR3 reads CASSPLAGGSYNEQFF. CDR3 DNA: TGTGCCAGCAGCCCCCTAGCGGGAGGTTCCTACAATGAGCAGTTCTTC. Combining the CDR3 with reference TRBV7-9 and TRBJ2-1 gives the whole variable domain DTGVSQNPRHKITKRGQNVTFRCDPISEHNRLYWYRQTLGQGPEFLTYFQNEAQLEKSRLLSDRFSAERPKGSFSTLEIQRTEQGDSAMYLCASSPLAGGSYNEQFFGPGTRLTVL.

The V and J genes are TRBV19 and TRBJ1-4; the match to TRBD1 covers 7 bases. This CDR3 is built from 15 residues. Unmatched junction bases numbered 8, after V lost 3 bases and J lost 7 bases. The V gene's germline CDR1 is LNHDA and CDR2 SQIVND (reference sequence). The CDR3, as DNA: TGTGCCAGTAGTATTGCAGGGGGGAGCGGTGAAAAACTGTTTTTT. It translates to CASSIAGGSGEKLFF.

The chain recombines TRBV11-2 with TRBJ1-3; D remains ambiguous. The CDR3 is 13 residues long. The germline gives CDR1 SGHAT, CDR2 FQNNGV. Deletions cut 6 bases from V and 0 bases from J, with 6 bases between. The CDR3 DNA reads as TGTGCCAGCAGGGCTGTCTCTGGAAACACCATATATTTT. Protein: CASRAVSGNTIYF.

This clone was seen a single time. The chain is built from TRBV7-9 and TRBJ2-5, with D possibly being TRBD1 (5 bases). CDR1 SEHNR and CDR2 FQNEAQ come from the germline V gene (reference sequence). Trimming removed 5 bases at V and 5 bases at J, with 12 bases between. This CDR3 has 13 residues. CDR3 DNA: TGTGCCAGCAGCCTACTATGGGGCGAGACCCAGTACTTC. This translates into CASSLLWGETQYF.

A word on this clone: One end of the junction fails to match germline, which may point to a read error. This rearrangement joins TRBV29-1 to TRBJ1-1; 10 positions match TRBD1. Germline lookup yields CDR1 SQVTM and CDR2 ANQGSEA. The CDR3 contains 13 residues. The DNA for the CDR3 is TGCAGCGTACAGGACAGGGGGAACTCTGAAGCTTTCTTT. Its translation is CSVQDRGNSEAFF.

This chain connects TRBV4-1 to TRBJ1-5, with D possibly TRBD1 on 5 matching bases. The V end lost 1 base, the J end lost 3 bases, and 10 bases lay between the germline ends. CDR1 MGHRA and CDR2 YSYEKL come from the germline V gene. This CDR3 spans 15 amino acids. The CDR3 protein is CASSQGQGSNQPQHF. The DNA for the CDR3 is TGCGCCAGCAGCCAAGGGCAGGGTTCCAATCAGCCCCAGCATTTT.

In this sample, this clone turned up a few times. The rearrangement links TRBV10-3 to TRBJ2-7; D ambiguous. Germline assignment: CDR1 ENHRY and CDR2 SYGVKD. This CDR3 spans 16 amino acids. The ends were cut back, 0 bases at V and 3 bases at J, with 15 bases in the middle. CDR3 sequence (DNA): TGTGCCATCAGTGAGTCGGTCGAGCAGCCGGGCTACGAGCAGTACTTC. Residues: CAISESVEQPGYEQYF.

This chain's CDR3 is CASSWTMGAGGLYEQYF. The CDR3 DNA is TGTGCCAGCTCCTGGACGATGGGGGCAGGGGGCCTCTACGAGCAGTACTTC. The rearrangement uses TRBV18 and TRBJ2-7; TRBD1 agrees at 8 bases. The CDR3 covers 17 residues. The V segment lost 6 bases and the J segment 3 bases; nucleotides outside the gene matches: 16. Germline V gene lookup returns CDR1 KGHSH and CDR2 LQKENI.

This clone occurred once. A read error may account for a junction end that differs from germline. This chain connects TRBV7-8 to TRBJ1-5; D perhaps matches TRBD1 (6 bases). CDR1 and CDR2 (germline): SGHVS, FQNEAQ. The CDR3 runs to 15 residues. DNA of the CDR3: TGTGCCAGCAGCCAAAACGGGGCAGGGGCCCAGCCCCAGAATTTT. Amino acids: CASSQNGAGAQPQNF.

The table lists this clone with a count of one. The chain has TRBV15 and TRBJ2-7; 7 bases line up with TRBD1. Germline loops: CDR1 LNHNV, CDR2 YYDKDF (reference sequence). The V gene end was trimmed by 2 bases and the J gene end by 3 bases; junction bases not matched to a gene: 1. CDR3 length equals 13 residues. The CDR3 nucleotides read TGTGCCACCAGCAGAAGACAGGGCTACGAGCAGTACTTC. The encoded protein is CATSRRQGYEQYF. The full variable domain, in which reference TRBV15 and TRBJ2-7 provide the parts outside the CDR3, is DAMVIQNPRYQVTQFGKPVTLSCSQTLNHNVMYWYQQKSSQAPKLLFHYYDKDFNNEADTPDNFQSRRPNTSFCFLDIRSPGLGDTAMYLCATSRRQGYEQYFGPGTRLTVT.

This clone turned up a few times. The chain employs TRBV5-1 and TRBJ1-1, with a weak D call TRBD1 (5 bases). The CDR3 has 15 amino acids. The germline gives CDR1 SGHRS, CDR2 YFSETQ. V dropped 0 bases and J dropped 1 base, with 10 bases sitting between them. This chain's CDR3 is CASSLEGAENTEAFF. CDR3 DNA: TGCGCCAGCAGCTTGGAAGGGGCGGAGAACACTGAAGCTTTCTTT. Full variable domain (rest looked up from reference TRBV5-1 and TRBJ1-1): KAGVTQTPRYLIKTRGQQVTLSCSPISGHRSVSWYQQTPGQGLQFLFEYFSETQRNKGNFPGRFSGRQFSNSRSEMNVSTLELGDSALYLCASSLEGAENTEAFFGQGTRLTVV.

The chain is built from TRBV25-1 and TRBJ1-4, with TRBD1 as a possible D gene (6 bases). The germline V and J ends were trimmed by 4 bases and 6 bases, with 12 bases remaining between them. The CDR3 spans 14 residues. Germline V gives CDR1 MGHDK, CDR2 SYGVNS. In DNA, the CDR3 is TGTGCCAGCAGTGCCCAGGGGATCGATGAAAAACTGTTTTTT. It translates to CASSAQGIDEKLFF.

The chain is built from TRBV27 and TRBJ2-1; TRBD1 agrees at 11 bases. This CDR3 comprises 15 residues. CDR1 is MNHEY and CDR2 is SMNVEV in the germline V gene (reference sequence). J lost 8 bases, V lost 5 bases, and 8 bases had no gene match. The chain's CDR3 is CASSPRTGGLDEQFF. The CDR3 DNA reads TGTGCCAGCAGTCCCCGGACAGGGGGCTTGGATGAGCAGTTCTTC.

J is TRBJ2-7 and V is TRBV7-2; 8 positions agree with TRBD2. The CDR3 sequence is 14 residues long. V gave up 3 bases and J gave up 3 bases; unmatched junction bases: 4. In germline, CDR1 is SGHTA, CDR2 FQGNSA. The CDR3 DNA is TGTGCCAGCAGCTTCACTAGCGGCGACTACGAGCAGTACTTC. It specifies CASSFTSGDYEQYF.

This chain joins TRBV10-1 and TRBJ1-4, with 9 bases lining up with TRBD1. The CDR3 extends over 14 amino acids. Losses at the gene ends were 4 bases for V and 5 bases for J; bases not matched to a gene: 2. Germline CDR1 and CDR2: WNHNN and SYGVQD (reference sequence). CDR3 sequence (DNA): TGCGCCAGCAGTGGGACAGGGGAGAATGAAAAACTGTTTTTT. Protein: CASSGTGENEKLFF.

This clone has more than one count but fewer than ten. The J gene is TRBJ2-5, the V gene TRBV30, with TRBD1 as a possible D gene (5 bases). Looked up from germline, CDR1 is GTSNPN and CDR2 is SVGIG (reference sequence). This CDR3 has 12 amino acids. The ends were cut back, 5 bases at V and 5 bases at J, with 12 bases in the middle. The CDR3 nucleotides are TGTGCCTGGGACCAGGGTCGGGAGACCCAGTACTTC. This translates into CAWDQGRETQYF.

The CDR3, as DNA: TGTGCCAGCAGCAAAGATGAGAGGGCCGCAGATACGCAGTATTTT. As protein: CASSKDERAADTQYF. The gene calls are TRBV21-1 and TRBJ2-3; TRBD2, as called in the table, went unchecked against the DNA. TRBV21-1 is given as a pseudogene. The CDR3 runs to 15 residues.

This sequence joins TRBV19 and TRBJ2-7; 9 bases align to TRBD1. J gave up 2 bases and V 7 bases, and 9 bases lay outside the gene matches. The CDR3 contains 15 residues. In germline, CDR1 is LNHDA, CDR2 SQIVND (reference sequence). Here the CDR3 reads CASTKGTGKAYEQYF. The CDR3 DNA follows: TGTGCCAGTACTAAAGGGACAGGGAAGGCCTACGAGCAGTACTTC.

V gene TRBV30 combines with J gene TRBJ2-7; the D gene is possibly TRBD2 (6 bases). The CDR3 totals 13 residues. Germline-derived CDR1 and CDR2 are GTSNPN and SVGIG (reference sequence). Trimming removed 4 bases at V and 2 bases at J, with 12 bases between. This CDR3 is CAWTLGLTYEQYF. In DNA form, the CDR3 reads TGTGCCTGGACCCTGGGACTTACCTACGAGCAGTACTTC.

The genes are TRBV11-3 and TRBJ1-2, with a tentative D call TRBD1 (5 bases). Germline CDR1 and CDR2: SGHNT and YENEEA. V gave up 0 bases and J gave up 7 bases, with 12 bases separating them. The CDR3 totals 14 residues. The CDR3 sequence: CASSLDWQGRGYTF. CDR3 bases: TGTGCCAGCAGCTTAGATTGGCAGGGTCGTGGCTACACCTTC. The full variable domain, in which reference TRBV11-3 and TRBJ1-2 provide the parts outside the CDR3, is EAGVVQSPRYKIIEKKQPVAFWCNPISGHNTLYWYLQNLGQGPELLIRYENEEAVDDSQLPKDRFSAERLKGVDSTLKIQPAELGDSAVYLCASSLDWQGRGYTFGSGTRLTVV.

V gene TRBV7-2 combines with J gene TRBJ1-1, with a possible D match to TRBD1 (6 bases). The germline CDR1 and CDR2 sequences are SGHTA and FQGNSA. The CDR3 extends over 16 amino acids. The V end lost 1 base, the J end lost 4 bases, and 16 bases lay between the germline ends. The DNA for the CDR3 is TGTGCCAGCAGCTTAGTACCCAGGGGCGGGGGCACTGAAGCTTTCTTT. It encodes CASSLVPRGGGTEAFF.

The rearrangement joins TRBV11-2 to TRBJ2-3; 9 nucleotides match TRBD1. The CDR3 runs 15 residues. V dropped 5 bases and J dropped 6; count of bases not matched to a gene: 9. Germline CDR1 is SGHAT and CDR2 is FQNNGV. This CDR3 reads CASSPGTGYSDTQYF. Written as DNA, the CDR3 is TGTGCCAGCAGCCCGGGGACAGGGTACTCCGATACGCAGTATTTT.